This T cell receptor (beta chain) was profiled in a study of shared clonotypes between healthy human individuals. Study in general: Aged between 18 and 49, the donors were a couple of women and three men.

Only CD45RO-negative cells positively selected for CCR7 counted as naive CD8 cells, so terminally differentiated effector memory CD45RA+ cells were excluded. Each sample came from a Caucasian adult donor living in Nashville, Tennessee. Profiling relied on immunoSEQ multiplex PCR, and the TCRdb table lists in-frame clones only, not all of them. In the table there are about 2.1 million clones, around 93% of which are singletons. The germline gives CDR1 MNHNS, CDR2 SASEGT. V lost 3 bases, J lost 3 bases, and 18 bases lay in between. The CDR3 extends over 16 amino acids. This chain links TRBV6-1 with TRBJ2-7; D unclear. This sequence originates from a young man in good health. Some clones in this sample may be carry-over from other donors' samples. What was sequenced was naive CD8+ T cells from PBMCs. CDR3 in amino acids: CASSDQVPPLLYEQYF. The CDR3 DNA follows: TGTGCCAGCAGTGACCAGGTCCCACCTCTTCTCTACGAGCAGTACTTC.